The present T cell receptor (beta chain) was sequenced within a study of cytomegalovirus exposure and HLA in healthy donors. The primer mix had 60 Vbeta and 13 Jbeta primers. Clones were read by immunoSEQ multiplex PCR, and TCRdb kept only the in-frame ones, dropping some. The table lists about 260,000 clones, approximately 85% of them singletons. These donors, healthy bone marrow donors, were studied. On this clone itself: What it binds is not known.

Overall study findings and caveats: TCR beta chains associated with HLA were, in a later analysis, more clonally expanded than equally common others. The study put about 180 TCR beta chains on its list as cytomegalovirus-associated. There were a few CMV-associated chains whose specificity for CMV antigens was confirmed in vitro.

CDR3 size: 20 residues. CDR1 is MDHEN, CDR2 SYDVKM, per germline. The ends were cut back, 6 bases at V and 7 bases at J, with 34 bases in the middle. The source is a middle-aged woman in good health and CMV-seropositive. Input material: PBMCs. The chain has TRBV28 and TRBJ2-1; tentatively, D is TRBD1 or TRBD2 (9 bases each). CDR3 bases: TGTGCCAGCAGCTCAAGAGGGACAGGGAGGGGAAGCGGGAGGATTAATGAGCAGTTCTTC. Protein sequence: CASSSRGTGRGSGRINEQFF.